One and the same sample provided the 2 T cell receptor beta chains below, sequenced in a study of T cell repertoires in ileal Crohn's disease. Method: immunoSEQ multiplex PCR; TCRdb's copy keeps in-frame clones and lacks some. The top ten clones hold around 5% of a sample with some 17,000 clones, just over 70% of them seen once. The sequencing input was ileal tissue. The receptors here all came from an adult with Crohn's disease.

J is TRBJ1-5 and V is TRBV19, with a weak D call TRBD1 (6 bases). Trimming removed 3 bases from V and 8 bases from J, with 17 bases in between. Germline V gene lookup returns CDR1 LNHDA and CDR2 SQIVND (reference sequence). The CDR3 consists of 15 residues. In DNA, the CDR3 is TGTGCCAGTAGTATTTCAGGGGTTAAGGGGGAGCCCCAGCATTTT. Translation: CASSISGVKGEPQHF.

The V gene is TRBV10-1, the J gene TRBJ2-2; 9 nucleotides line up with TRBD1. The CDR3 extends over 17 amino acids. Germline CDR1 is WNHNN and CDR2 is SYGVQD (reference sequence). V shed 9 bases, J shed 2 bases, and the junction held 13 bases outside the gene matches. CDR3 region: CARTHRGRLGNTGELFF. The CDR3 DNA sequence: TGCGCCAGAACCCACAGGGGGCGTCTGGGAAACACCGGGGAGCTGTTTTTT.